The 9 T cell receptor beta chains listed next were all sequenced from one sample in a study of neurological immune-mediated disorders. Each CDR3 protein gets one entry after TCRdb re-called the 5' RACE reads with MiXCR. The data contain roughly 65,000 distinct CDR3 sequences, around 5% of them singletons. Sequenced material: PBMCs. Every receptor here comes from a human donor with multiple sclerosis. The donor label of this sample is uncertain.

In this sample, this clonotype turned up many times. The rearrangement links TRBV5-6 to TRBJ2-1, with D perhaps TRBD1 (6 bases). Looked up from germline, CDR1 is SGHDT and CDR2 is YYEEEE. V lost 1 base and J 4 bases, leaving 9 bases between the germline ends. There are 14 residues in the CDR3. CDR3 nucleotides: TGTGCCAGCAGCTTGATTGACAGGTACAATGAGCAGTTCTTC. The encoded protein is CASSLIDRYNEQFF.

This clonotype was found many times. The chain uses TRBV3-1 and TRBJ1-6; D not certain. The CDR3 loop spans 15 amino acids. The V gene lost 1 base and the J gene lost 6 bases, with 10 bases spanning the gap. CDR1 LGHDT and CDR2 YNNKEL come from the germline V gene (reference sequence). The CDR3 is CASSQGAGPNSPLHF. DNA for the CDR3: TGTGCCAGCAGCCAAGGAGCGGGTCCTAATTCACCCCTCCACTTT.

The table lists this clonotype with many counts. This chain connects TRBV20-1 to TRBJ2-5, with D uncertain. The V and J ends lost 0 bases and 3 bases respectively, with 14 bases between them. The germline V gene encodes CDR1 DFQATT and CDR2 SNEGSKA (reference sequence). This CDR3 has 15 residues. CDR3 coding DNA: TGCAGTGCTAGAGACGCACGGGCGGCCGAAGAGACCCAGTACTTC. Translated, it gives CSARDARAAEETQYF.

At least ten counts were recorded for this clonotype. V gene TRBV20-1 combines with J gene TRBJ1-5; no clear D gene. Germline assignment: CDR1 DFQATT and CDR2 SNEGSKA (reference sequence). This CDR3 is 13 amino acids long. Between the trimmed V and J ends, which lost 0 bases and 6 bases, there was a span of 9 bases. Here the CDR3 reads CSAREDRFQPQHF. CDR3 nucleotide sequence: TGCAGTGCTAGAGAAGACCGGTTTCAGCCCCAGCATTTT.

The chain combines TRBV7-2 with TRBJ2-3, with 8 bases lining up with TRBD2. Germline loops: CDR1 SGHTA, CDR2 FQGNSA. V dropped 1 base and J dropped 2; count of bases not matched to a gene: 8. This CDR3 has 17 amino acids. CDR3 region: CASSLDGGGLNTDTQYF. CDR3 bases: TGTGCCAGCAGCTTAGATGGCGGGGGGTTAAACACAGATACGCAGTATTTT.

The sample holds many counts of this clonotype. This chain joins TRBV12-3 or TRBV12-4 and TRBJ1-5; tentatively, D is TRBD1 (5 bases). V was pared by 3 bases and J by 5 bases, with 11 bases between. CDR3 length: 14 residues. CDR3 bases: TGTGCCAGCAGTTTTCGGGACGGCTATCAGCCCCAGCATTTT. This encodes CASSFRDGYQPQHF.

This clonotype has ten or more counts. CDR3 DNA sequence: TGCGCCAGCAGCCAAGAAGCGGGGGGGCCAGATACGCAGTATTTT. This codes for CASSQEAGGPDTQYF. This chain links TRBV4-1 with TRBJ2-3; 10 bases fit TRBD2. With 0 bases clipped from V and 4 bases from J, the junction kept 1 base outside the gene matches. The germline gives CDR1 MGHRA, CDR2 YSYEKL. This CDR3 has 15 amino acids.

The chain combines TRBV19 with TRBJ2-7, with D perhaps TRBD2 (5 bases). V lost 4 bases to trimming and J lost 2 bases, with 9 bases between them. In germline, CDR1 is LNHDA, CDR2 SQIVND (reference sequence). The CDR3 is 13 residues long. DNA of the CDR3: TGTGCCAGTAGTAACAGCGGACCCTACGAGCAGTACTTC. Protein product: CASSNSGPYEQYF.

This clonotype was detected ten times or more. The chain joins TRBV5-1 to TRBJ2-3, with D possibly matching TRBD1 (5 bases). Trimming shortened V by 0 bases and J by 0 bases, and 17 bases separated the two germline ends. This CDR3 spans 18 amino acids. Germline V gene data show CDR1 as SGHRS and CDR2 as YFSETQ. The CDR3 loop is CASSLVQVFMASTDTQYF. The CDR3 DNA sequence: TGCGCCAGCAGCTTGGTACAGGTCTTTATGGCTAGCACAGATACGCAGTATTTT. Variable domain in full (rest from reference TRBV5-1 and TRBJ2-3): KAGVTQTPRYLIKTRGQQVTLSCSPISGHRSVSWYQQTPGQGLQFLFEYFSETQRNKGNFPGRFSGRQFSNSRSEMNVSTLELGDSALYLCASSLVQVFMASTDTQYFGPGTRLTVL.